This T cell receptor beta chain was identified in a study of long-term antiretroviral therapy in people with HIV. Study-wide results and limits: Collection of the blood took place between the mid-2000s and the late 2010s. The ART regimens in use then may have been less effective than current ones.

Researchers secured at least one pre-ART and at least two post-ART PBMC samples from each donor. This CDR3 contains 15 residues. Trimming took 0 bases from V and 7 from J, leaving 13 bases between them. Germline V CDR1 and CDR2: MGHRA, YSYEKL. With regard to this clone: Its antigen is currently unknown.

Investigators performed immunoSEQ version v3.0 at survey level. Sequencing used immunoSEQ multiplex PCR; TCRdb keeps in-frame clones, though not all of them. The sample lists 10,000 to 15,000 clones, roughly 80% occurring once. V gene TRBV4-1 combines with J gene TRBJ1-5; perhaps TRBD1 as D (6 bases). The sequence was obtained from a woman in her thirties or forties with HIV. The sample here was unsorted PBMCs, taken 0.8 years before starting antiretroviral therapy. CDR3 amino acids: CASSQEGGGGQPQHF. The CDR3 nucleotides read TGCGCCAGCAGCCAAGAAGGGGGGGGTGGACAGCCCCAGCATTTT.